The entry below describes one TCR beta chain. Its target is not known. Tumor samples were taken before definitive surgery or chemotherapy. Profiled with immunoSEQ multiplex PCR; TCRdb holds only in-frame clones, not every one. The repertoire holds over 6,500 clones, with roughly three quarters as singletons. This specimen belongs to a study of high-grade serous ovarian cancer treatment subgroups. Looking at the study overall: Samples averaged around 14,000 reads and approximately 7,000 unique TCR beta rearrangements.

The CDR3 runs 14 residues. V was pared by 2 bases and J by 5 bases, with 3 bases of the junction left unmatched. CDR1 GTSNPN and CDR2 SVGIG come from the germline V gene (reference sequence). Study-wide findings and caveats: Without spatial data, bulk sequencing limits insight into HGSC tumor diversity. Repertoire similarity ranged roughly 0.095 to 0.79 between tumors of one patient. The analyses considered CDR3 and ignored CDR1 and CDR2.

Sequenced: tumor tissue. This TCR was recovered from a human donor with high-grade serous ovarian cancer. The chain uses TRBV30 and TRBJ1-6; TRBD1 matches 7 bases. The CDR3 nucleotides read TGTGCCTGGAGTCAAGGACAGGATAATTCACCCCTCCACTTT. Its protein product is CAWSQGQDNSPLHF.